The clone carrying this T cell receptor beta chain is a singleton in its sample. Losses at the gene ends were 4 bases for V and 9 bases for J; bases not matched to a gene: 8. The CDR3 is 16 amino acids. Germline CDR1 SGHRS, CDR2 YFSETQ. The data belong to a study of OX40 agonist ivuxolimab in advanced cancers. Assay: immunoSEQ multiplex PCR; the TCRdb copy retains only in-frame clones and omits some. The repertoire has 95,000 to 150,000 clones, over 85% of them found once; the top ten carry approximately 0.15%. Sequencing used CD4+ or CD8+ T cells sorted from blood, obtained in a trial of the OX40 agonist ivuxolimab. J is TRBJ2-1 and V is TRBV5-1, with 15 nucleotides matching TRBD2. This receptor was obtained from an adult with an advanced solid tumor such as melanoma, head and neck, liver or kidney cancer. CDR3 sequence: CASSGGTSGRTGEQFF. For the CDR3, the DNA is TGCGCCAGCAGCGGGGGGACTAGCGGGAGGACGGGTGAGCAGTTCTTC.